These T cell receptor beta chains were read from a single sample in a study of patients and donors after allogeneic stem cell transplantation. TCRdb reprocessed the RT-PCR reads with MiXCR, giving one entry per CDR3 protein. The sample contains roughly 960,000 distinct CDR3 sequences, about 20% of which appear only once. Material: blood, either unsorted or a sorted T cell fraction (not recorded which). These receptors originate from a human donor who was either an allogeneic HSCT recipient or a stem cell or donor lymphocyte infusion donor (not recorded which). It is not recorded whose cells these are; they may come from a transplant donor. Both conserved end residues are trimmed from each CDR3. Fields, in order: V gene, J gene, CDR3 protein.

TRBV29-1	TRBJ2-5	SVRGGQETQY
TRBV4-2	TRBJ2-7	ASSQEGLAGASYEQY
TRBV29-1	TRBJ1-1	SARQGPSEAF
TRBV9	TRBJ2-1	ASSPRLAHPSNEQF
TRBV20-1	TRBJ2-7	SAGGDSSYEQY
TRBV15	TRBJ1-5	ATSRDGTNQPQH
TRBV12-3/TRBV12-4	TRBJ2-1	ASRPGPRDNEQF
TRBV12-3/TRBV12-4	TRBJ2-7	DSSLVGRAMDEQY
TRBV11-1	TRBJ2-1	ASSYTGGLAGPYNEQF
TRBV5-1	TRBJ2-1	ASSPGQGPNNEQF
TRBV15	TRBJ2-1	ATRPSPSGGVNEQF
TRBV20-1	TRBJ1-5	SASSDSNQPQH
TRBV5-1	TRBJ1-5	ASSPTDGPNQPQH
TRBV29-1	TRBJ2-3	SVELRGTDTQY
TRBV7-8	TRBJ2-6	ASSGTGTGANVLT
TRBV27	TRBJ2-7	ASSLYPGQLTYEQY
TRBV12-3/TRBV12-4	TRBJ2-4	ASSWTGPQNIQY
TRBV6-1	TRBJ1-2	ASTPGLSGYGYT
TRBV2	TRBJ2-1	ASSGGQGPYNEQF
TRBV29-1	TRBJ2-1	SVEDVRGGSDEQF
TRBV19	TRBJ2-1	ASSIGGLHNEQF
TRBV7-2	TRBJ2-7	ASSLDWSSYEQY
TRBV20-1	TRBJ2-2	SARAYWLRSEAGELF
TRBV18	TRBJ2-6	ASSQAKLSGANVLT
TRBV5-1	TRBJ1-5	ASSVQGEMGQPQH
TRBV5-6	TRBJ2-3	ASIPGGTSFGTQY
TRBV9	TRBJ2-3	ASSRNLDGTGTDTQY
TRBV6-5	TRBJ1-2	ASSLGLGVGYT
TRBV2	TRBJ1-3	ASRGTYTGNTIY
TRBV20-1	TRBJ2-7	SAPLQGSSYEQY
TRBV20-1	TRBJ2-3	SASKREFRDTQY
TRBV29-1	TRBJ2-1	SVDSGTYNEQF